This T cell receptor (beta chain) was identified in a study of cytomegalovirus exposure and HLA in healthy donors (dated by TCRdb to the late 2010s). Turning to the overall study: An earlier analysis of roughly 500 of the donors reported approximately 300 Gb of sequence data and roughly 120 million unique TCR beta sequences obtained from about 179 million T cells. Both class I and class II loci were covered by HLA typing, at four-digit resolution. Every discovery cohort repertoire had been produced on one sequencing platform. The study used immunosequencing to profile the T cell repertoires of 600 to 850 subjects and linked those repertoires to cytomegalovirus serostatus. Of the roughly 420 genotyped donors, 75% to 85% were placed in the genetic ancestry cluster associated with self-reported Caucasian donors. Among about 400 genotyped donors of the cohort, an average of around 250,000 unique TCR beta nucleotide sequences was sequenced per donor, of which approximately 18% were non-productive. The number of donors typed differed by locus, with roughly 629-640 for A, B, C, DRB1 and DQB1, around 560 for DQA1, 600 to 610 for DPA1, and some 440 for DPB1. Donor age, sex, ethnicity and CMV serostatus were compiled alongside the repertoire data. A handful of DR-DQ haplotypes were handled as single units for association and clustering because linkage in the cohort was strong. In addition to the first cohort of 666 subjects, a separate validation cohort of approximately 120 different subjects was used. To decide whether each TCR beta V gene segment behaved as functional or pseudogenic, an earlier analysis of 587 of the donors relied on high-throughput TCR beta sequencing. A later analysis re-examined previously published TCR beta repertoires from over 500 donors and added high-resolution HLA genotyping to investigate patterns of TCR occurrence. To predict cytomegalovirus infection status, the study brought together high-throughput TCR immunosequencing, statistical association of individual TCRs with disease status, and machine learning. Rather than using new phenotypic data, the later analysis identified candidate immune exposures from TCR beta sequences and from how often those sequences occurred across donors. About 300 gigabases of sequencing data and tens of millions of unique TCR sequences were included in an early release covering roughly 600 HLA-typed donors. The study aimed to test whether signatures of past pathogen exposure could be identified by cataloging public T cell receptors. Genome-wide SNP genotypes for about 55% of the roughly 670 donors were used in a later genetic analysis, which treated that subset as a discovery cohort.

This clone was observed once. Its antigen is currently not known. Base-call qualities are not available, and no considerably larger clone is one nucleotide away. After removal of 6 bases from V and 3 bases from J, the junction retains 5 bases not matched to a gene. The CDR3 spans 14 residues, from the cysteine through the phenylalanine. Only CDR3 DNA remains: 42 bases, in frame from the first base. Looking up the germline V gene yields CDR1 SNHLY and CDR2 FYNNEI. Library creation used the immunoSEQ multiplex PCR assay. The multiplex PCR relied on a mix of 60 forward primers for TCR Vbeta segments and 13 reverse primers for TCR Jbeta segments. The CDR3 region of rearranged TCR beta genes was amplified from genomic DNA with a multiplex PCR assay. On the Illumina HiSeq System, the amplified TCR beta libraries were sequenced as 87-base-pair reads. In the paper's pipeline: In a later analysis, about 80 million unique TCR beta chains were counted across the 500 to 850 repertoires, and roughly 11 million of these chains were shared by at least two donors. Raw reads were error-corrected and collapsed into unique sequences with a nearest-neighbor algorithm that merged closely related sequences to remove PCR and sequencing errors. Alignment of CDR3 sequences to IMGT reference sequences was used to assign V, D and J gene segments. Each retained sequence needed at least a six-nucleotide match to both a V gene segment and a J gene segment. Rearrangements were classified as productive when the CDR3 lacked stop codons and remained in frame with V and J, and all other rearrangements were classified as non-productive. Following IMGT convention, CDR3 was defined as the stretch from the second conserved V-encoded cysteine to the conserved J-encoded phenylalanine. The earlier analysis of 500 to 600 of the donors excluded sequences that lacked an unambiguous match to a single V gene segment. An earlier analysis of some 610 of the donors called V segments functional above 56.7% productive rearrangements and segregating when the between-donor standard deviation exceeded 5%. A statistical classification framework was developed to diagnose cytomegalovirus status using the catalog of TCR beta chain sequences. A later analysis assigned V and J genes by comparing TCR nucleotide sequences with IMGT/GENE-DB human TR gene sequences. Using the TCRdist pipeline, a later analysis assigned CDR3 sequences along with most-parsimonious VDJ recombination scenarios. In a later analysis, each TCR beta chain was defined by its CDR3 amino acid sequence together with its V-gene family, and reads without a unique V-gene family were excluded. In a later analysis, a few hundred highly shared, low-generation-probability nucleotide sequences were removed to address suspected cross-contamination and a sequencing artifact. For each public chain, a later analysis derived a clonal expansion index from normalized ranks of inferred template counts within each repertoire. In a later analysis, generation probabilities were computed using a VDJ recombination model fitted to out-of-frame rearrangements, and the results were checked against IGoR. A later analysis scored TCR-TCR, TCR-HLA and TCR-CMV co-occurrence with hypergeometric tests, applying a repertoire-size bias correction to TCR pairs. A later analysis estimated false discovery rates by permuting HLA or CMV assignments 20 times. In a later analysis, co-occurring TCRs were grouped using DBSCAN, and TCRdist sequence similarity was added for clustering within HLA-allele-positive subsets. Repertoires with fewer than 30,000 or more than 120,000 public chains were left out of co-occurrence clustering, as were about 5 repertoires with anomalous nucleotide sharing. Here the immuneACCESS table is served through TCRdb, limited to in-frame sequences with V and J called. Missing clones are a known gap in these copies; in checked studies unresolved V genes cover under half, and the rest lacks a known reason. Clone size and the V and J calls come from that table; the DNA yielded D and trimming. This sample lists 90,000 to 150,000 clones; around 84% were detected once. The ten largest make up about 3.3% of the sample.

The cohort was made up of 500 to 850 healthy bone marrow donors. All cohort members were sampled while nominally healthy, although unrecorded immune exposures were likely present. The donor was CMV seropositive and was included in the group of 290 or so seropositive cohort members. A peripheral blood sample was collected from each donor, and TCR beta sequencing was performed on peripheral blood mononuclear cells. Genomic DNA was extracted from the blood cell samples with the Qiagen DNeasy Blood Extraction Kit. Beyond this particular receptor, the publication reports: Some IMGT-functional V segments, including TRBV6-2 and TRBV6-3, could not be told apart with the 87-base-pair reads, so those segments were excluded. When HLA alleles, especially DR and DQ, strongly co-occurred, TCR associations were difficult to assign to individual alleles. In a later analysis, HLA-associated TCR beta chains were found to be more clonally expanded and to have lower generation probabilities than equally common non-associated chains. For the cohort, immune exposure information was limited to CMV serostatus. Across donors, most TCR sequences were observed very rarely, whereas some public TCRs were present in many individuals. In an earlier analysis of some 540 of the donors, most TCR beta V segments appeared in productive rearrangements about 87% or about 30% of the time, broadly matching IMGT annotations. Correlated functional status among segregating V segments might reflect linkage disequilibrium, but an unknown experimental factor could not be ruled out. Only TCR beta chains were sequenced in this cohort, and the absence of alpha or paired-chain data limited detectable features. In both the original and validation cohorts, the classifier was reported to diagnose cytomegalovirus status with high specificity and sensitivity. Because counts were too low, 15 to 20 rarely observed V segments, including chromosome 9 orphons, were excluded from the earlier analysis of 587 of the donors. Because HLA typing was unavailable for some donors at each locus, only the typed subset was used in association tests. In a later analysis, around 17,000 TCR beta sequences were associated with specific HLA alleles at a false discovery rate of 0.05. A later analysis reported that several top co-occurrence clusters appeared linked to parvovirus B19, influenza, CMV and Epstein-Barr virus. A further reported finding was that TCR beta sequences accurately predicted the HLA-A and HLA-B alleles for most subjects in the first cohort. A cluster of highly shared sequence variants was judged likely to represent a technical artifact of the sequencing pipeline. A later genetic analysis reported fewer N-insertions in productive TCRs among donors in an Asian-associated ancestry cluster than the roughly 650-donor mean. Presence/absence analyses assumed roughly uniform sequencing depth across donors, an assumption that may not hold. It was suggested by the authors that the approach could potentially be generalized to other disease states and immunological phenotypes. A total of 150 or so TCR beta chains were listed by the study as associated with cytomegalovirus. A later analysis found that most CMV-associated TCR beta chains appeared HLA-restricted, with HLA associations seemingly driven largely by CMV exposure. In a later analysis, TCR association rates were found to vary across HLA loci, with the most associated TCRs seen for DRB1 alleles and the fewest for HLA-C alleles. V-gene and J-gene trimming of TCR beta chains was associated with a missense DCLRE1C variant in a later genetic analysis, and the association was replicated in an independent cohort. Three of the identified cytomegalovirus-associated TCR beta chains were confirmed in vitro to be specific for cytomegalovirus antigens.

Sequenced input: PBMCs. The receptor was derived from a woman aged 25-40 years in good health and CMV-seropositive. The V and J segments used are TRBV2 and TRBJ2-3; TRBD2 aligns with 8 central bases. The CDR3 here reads CASRDGLATDTQYF. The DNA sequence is TGTGCCAGCAGGGATGGACTAGCAACAGATACGCAGTATTTT.